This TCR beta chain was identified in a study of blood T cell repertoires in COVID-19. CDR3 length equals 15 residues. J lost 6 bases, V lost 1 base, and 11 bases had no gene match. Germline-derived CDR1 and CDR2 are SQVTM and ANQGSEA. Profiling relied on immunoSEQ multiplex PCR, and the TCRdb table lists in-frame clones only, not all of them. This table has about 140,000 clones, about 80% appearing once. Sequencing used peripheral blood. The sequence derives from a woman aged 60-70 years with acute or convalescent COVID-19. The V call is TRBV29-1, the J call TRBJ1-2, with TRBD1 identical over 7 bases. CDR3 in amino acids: CSVEGGGAGGHGYTF. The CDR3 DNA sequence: TGCAGCGTTGAAGGCGGAGGGGCAGGGGGTCATGGCTACACCTTC.